This T cell receptor beta chain is from a study of T cell responses to AZD1222 COVID-19 vaccine. Overall study results and limits: Seropositive AZD1222 recipients at baseline numbered only 6 or 7. Among the donors, most were white British and more were female, and clonal diversity was possibly underestimated.

Using immunoSEQ multiplex PCR, the repertoire was profiled, and TCRdb retains in-frame clones only, with some absent. The repertoire holds about 140,000 clones, with about 89% as singletons. Second-dose recipients at about 4 or about 12 weeks were treated as one pooled group. The CDR3 loop spans 17 amino acids. Trimming removed 5 bases from V and 1 base from J, with 20 bases in between. Germline V gene data show CDR1 as MNHEY and CDR2 as SMNVEV (reference sequence). Details on this clone: The antigen is undetermined.

The J gene is TRBJ2-5, the V gene TRBV27; D may be TRBD2 (6 bases). The source is an adult who received the AZD1222 COVID-19 vaccine. Sequencing was performed on peripheral blood, taken 28 days after the second AZD1222 dose. CDR3 coding DNA: TGTGCCAGCAGTGCCCCGTCGGTTAGCGGCCTCCAAGAGACCCAGTACTTC. Encoded protein: CASSAPSVSGLQETQYF.